The 24 T cell receptor beta chains below all came from one sample that was sequenced in a study of OX40 agonist ivuxolimab in advanced cancers. TCRdb's copy holds only in-frame clones and misses some; the assay was immunoSEQ multiplex PCR. The table shows some 80,000 clones, with approximately 93% occurring only once. The specimen was CD4+ or CD8+ T cells sorted from blood, collected in a trial of the OX40 agonist ivuxolimab. The source is an adult with an advanced solid tumor such as melanoma, head and neck, liver or kidney cancer.

This clone was observed once. This sequence joins TRBV4-1 and TRBJ1-1; D is possibly TRBD1 (5 bases). The ends were cut back, 0 bases at V and 1 base at J, with 12 bases in the middle. Germline CDR1 is MGHRA and CDR2 is YSYEKL. The CDR3 has 16 residues. In DNA form, the CDR3 reads TGCGCCAGCAGCCAAGAAGAAGGACAAACGAACACTGAAGCTTTCTTT. Its translation: CASSQEEGQTNTEAFF.

The V gene is TRBV5-4, the J gene TRBJ2-5; TRBD1 matches 7 bases. The germline V gene encodes CDR1 SGHNT and CDR2 YYREEE (reference sequence). J lost 9 bases, V lost 0 bases, and 14 bases had no gene match. This CDR3 has 16 residues. The CDR3: CASSLVPDRRVLAQYF. CDR3 DNA: TGTGCCAGCAGCTTGGTGCCGGACAGGCGCGTTTTGGCCCAGTACTTC. Supplemented by reference TRBV5-4 and TRBJ2-5, the full variable domain reads ETGVTQSPTHLIKTRGQQVTLRCSSQSGHNTVSWYQQALGQGPQFIFQYYREEENGRGNFPPRFSGLQFPNYSSELNVNALELDDSALYLCASSLVPDRRVLAQYFGPGTRLLVL.

V gene TRBV6-1 combines with J gene TRBJ1-2, with a weak D call TRBD1 (6 bases). Germline V lookup: CDR1 MNHNS, CDR2 SASEGT. The V gene lost 4 bases and the J gene lost 6 bases, with 15 bases spanning the gap. The CDR3 sequence is 14 residues long. CDR3 coding DNA: TGTGCCAGCAGTGGTTTACAGGGTAGGGATGGCTACACCTTC. It specifies CASSGLQGRDGYTF.

This chain joins TRBV4-3 and TRBJ2-2; D ambiguous. The CDR3 is 16 amino acids. V lost 4 bases, J lost 1 base, and 13 bases lay in between. Per the germline V gene, CDR1 is LGHNA and CDR2 is YSLEER. The CDR3 DNA reads as TGCGCCAGCAGCCGAGGTCATTTCCTGAACACCGGGGAGCTGTTTTTT. This sequence encodes CASSRGHFLNTGELFF.

The chain combines TRBV5-1 with TRBJ1-2; a possible D gene is TRBD1 (5 bases). From germline, CDR1 is SGHRS and CDR2 YFSETQ. Trimming shortened V by 7 bases and J by 0 bases, and 13 bases separated the two germline ends. CDR3 length equals 14 residues. The DNA of the CDR3 is TGCGCCAGCGCGGGGCCCGAACCTAACTATGGCTACACCTTC. Its translation is CASAGPEPNYGYTF.

V usage is TRBV28 and J usage is TRBJ2-2; TRBD2 aligns across 9 bases. The CDR3 covers 14 residues. CDR1 and CDR2 (germline): MDHEN, SYDVKM. The V segment lost 5 bases and the J segment 6 bases; nucleotides outside the gene matches: 4. The DNA of the CDR3 is TGTGCCAGCAGTCGACTAGCGGCTCCCGGGGAGCTGTTTTTT. It encodes CASSRLAAPGELFF.

The J gene is TRBJ1-1, the V gene TRBV27; no clear D gene. The CDR3 loop spans 11 amino acids. Trimming removed 6 bases at V and 2 bases at J, with 4 bases between. Germline V gene data show CDR1 as MNHEY and CDR2 as SMNVEV (reference sequence). The chain's CDR3 is CASRGNTEAFF. The CDR3 DNA sequence: TGTGCCAGCAGAGGTAACACTGAAGCTTTCTTT.

This clone showed up many times. The rearrangement joins TRBV6-5 to TRBJ1-1; possible D gene TRBD1, 5 bases. This CDR3 region has 16 residues. Trimming left V 0 bases short and J 3 bases short, with 14 bases between. Per the germline V gene, CDR1 is MNHEY and CDR2 is SVGAGI. CDR3 residues: CASSYSMGWGYTEAFF. The DNA for the CDR3 is TGTGCCAGCAGTTACTCGATGGGGTGGGGCTACACTGAAGCTTTCTTT.

The chain couples TRBV28 to TRBJ2-3; 8 positions agree with TRBD1. The CDR3 contains 15 residues. In germline, CDR1 is MDHEN, CDR2 SYDVKM. Trimming cost V 6 bases and J 4 bases; bases outside gene matches: 9. The CDR3 here is CASSQPDRVSDTQYF. As DNA, the CDR3 is TGTGCCAGCAGCCAACCGGACAGGGTCTCAGATACGCAGTATTTT.

The chain couples TRBV7-6 to TRBJ2-1; tentative D call: TRBD2 (5 bases). From germline, CDR1 is SGHVS and CDR2 FNYEAQ. CDR3 length equals 13 residues. V was trimmed by 0 bases and J by 9 bases, leaving 9 bases between them. In DNA, the CDR3 is TGTGCCAGCAGCTTAGCGGGAGCAGGTGAGCAGTTCTTC. This encodes CASSLAGAGEQFF.

This clone is a singleton in its sample. V is TRBV7-3 and J is TRBJ2-1; no clear D. The CDR3 spans 13 residues. Germline V gene data show CDR1 as SGHTA and CDR2 as FQGTGA. V was clipped by 4 bases and J by 6 bases, with 10 bases between them. For the CDR3, the DNA is TGTGCCAGCAGCTCCCCCGTGGGCAATGAGCAGTTCTTC. Translating it yields CASSSPVGNEQFF.

The V and J genes are TRBV7-8 and TRBJ1-3; D is ambiguous. From germline, CDR1 is SGHVS and CDR2 FQNEAQ. The V gene lost 4 bases and the J gene lost 0 bases, with 16 bases spanning the gap. This CDR3 region has 17 residues. The CDR3: CASSSSRGGHSGNTIYF. The CDR3 region has the DNA TGTGCCAGCAGCTCGTCGCGGGGAGGCCACTCTGGAAACACCATATATTTT.

V is TRBV19 and J is TRBJ2-3, with 7 bases matching TRBD1. This CDR3 has 15 amino acids. Germline values: CDR1 LNHDA, CDR2 SQIVND (reference sequence). Unmatched junction bases numbered 6, after V lost 6 bases and J lost 0 bases. As DNA, the CDR3 is TGTGCCAGTAGCGCTGACAGGGCTAGCACAGATACGCAGTATTTT. Protein: CASSADRASTDTQYF.

V and J are TRBV9 and TRBJ1-1; D ambiguous. CDR3 length: 13 amino acids. The V end was cut by 4 bases, the J end by 3 bases, with 10 bases between. Germline V CDR1 and CDR2: SGDLS, YYNGEE. The CDR3 sequence is CASSPGGYTEAFF. For the CDR3, the DNA is TGTGCCAGCAGCCCGGGAGGTTACACTGAAGCTTTCTTT.

This chain links TRBV11-2 with TRBJ2-1; 7 bases are shared with TRBD1. The CDR3 runs 14 residues. V lost 10 bases to trimming and J lost 6 bases; unmatched junction nucleotides: 12. Germline lookup yields CDR1 SGHAT and CDR2 FQNNGV. The CDR3 region is CATTQTGTRNEQFF. DNA of the CDR3: TGTGCCACGACACAGACAGGGACCCGCAATGAGCAGTTCTTC.

V and J are TRBV6-6 and TRBJ1-6; tentatively, D is TRBD1 (5 bases). V shed 2 bases and J shed 7 bases, with 15 bases lying between them. CDR1 and CDR2 (germline): MNHNY, SVGAGI (reference sequence). The CDR3 extends over 16 amino acids. CDR3 in amino acids: CASSYTGEVRNSPLHF. CDR3 sequence (DNA): TGTGCCAGCAGTTACACGGGGGAGGTACGGAATTCACCCCTCCACTTT.

V usage is TRBV27 and J usage is TRBJ2-1, with D tentatively TRBD1 (5 bases). Trimming left V 6 bases short and J 7 bases short, with 10 bases between. Germline lookup yields CDR1 MNHEY and CDR2 SMNVEV (reference sequence). This CDR3 spans 12 amino acids. CDR3 sequence (DNA): TGTGCCAGCAGCCTAGGGGCGAATGAGCAGTTCTTC. Its translation: CASSLGANEQFF.

This chain joins TRBV27 and TRBJ2-7; 7 bases are a match to TRBD1. The CDR3 spans 14 residues. Germline CDR1 reads MNHEY; CDR2 reads SMNVEV (reference sequence). The J segment lost 6 bases and the V segment lost 4 bases, leaving 9 bases of the junction unmatched. Here the CDR3 reads CASSSWDRRGEQYF. DNA for the CDR3: TGTGCCAGCAGTTCCTGGGACAGAAGGGGCGAGCAGTACTTC.

The chain has TRBV19 and TRBJ2-5; D may be TRBD1 (5 bases). V gave up 4 bases and J gave up 0 bases, with 6 bases separating them. The CDR3 length is 13 residues. CDR1 is LNHDA and CDR2 is SQIVND in the germline V gene (reference sequence). The CDR3: CASSTGNQETQYF. DNA for the CDR3: TGTGCCAGTAGTACAGGGAACCAAGAGACCCAGTACTTC.

This rearrangement joins TRBV25-1 to TRBJ1-1; no clear D. This CDR3 is built from 13 residues. V lost 6 bases, J lost 1 base, and 9 bases lay in between. Germline CDR1 reads MGHDK; CDR2 reads SYGVNS. CDR3 region: CASRTYANTEAFF. DNA for the CDR3: TGTGCCAGCAGGACCTATGCGAACACTGAAGCTTTCTTT.

This clone was recorded once. The chain has TRBV7-9 and TRBJ2-2; D is uncertain. Germline assignment: CDR1 SEHNR and CDR2 FQNEAQ (reference sequence). Between the trimmed V and J ends, which lost 5 bases and 4 bases, there was a span of 17 bases. The CDR3 runs to 16 residues. CDR3: CASSLGGWVITGELFF. The CDR3 bases are TGTGCCAGCAGCCTCGGCGGATGGGTTATCACCGGGGAGCTGTTTTTT.

V and J are TRBV9 and TRBJ1-4, with D possibly TRBD1 on 6 matching bases. The V end lost 0 bases, the J end lost 5 bases, and 8 bases lay between the germline ends. CDR3 length equals 14 residues. Germline CDR1 SGDLS, CDR2 YYNGEE. The chain's CDR3 is CASSVGDTNEKLFF. DNA for the CDR3: TGTGCCAGCAGCGTAGGGGACACCAATGAAAAACTGTTTTTT. Based on the CDR3 plus reference TRBV9 and TRBJ1-4, the full variable domain is DSGVTQTPKHLITATGQRVTLRCSPRSGDLSVYWYQQSLDQGLQFLIQYYNGEERAKGNILERFSAQQFPDLHSELNLSSLELGDSALYFCASSVGDTNEKLFFGSGTQLSVL.

This sequence joins TRBV4-3 and TRBJ2-2; 7 bases agree with TRBD1. The CDR3 totals 15 residues. Losses at the gene ends were 1 base for V and 7 bases for J; bases not matched to a gene: 6. Germline CDR1 and CDR2: LGHNA and YSLEER. The CDR3 spells CASSQAGGRGGELFF. As DNA, the CDR3 is TGCGCCAGCAGCCAAGCAGGGGGTCGGGGCGGGGAGCTGTTTTTT.

V gene TRBV5-4 combines with J gene TRBJ2-7, with TRBD2 identical over 8 bases. The germline CDR1 and CDR2 sequences are SGHNT and YYREEE (reference sequence). The CDR3 is 15 residues long. V lost 1 base to trimming and J lost 6 bases; unmatched junction nucleotides: 9. The CDR3 here is CASSLWERGTAEQYF. In nucleotides, the CDR3 is TGTGCCAGCAGCTTGTGGGAGCGGGGGACGGCCGAGCAGTACTTC.